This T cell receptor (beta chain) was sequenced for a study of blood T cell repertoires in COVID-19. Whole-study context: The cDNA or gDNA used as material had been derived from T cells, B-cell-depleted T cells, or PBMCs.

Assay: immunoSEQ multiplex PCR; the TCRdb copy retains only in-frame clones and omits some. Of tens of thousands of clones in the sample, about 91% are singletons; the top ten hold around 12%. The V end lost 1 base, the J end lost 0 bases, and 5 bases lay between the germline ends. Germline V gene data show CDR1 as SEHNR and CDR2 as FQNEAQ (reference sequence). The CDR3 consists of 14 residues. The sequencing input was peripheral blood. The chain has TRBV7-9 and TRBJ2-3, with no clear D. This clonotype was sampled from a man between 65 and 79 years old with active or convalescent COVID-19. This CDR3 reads CASSLGTSTDTQYF. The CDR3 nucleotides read TGTGCCAGCAGCTTAGGTACTAGCACAGATACGCAGTATTTT.